This record covers a single T cell receptor beta chain. The entry originates in a study of identical twins. TCRdb reprocessed the 5' RACE reads via MiXCR and lists one record per CDR3 protein. The sample has 500,000 to 700,000 distinct CDR3 sequences, around 7.4% seen once. These same records also appear under a second study, on yellow fever vaccine responses in identical twins.

The sample consisted of PBMCs. The sequence derives from a woman under 30 in good health.

Written as DNA, the CDR3 is TGTGCCAGCAGCGTAGGAGGGACTACAGCTGGGGAGACCCAGTACTTC. Amino acids: CASSVGGTTAGETQYF. The J gene is TRBJ2-5, the V gene TRBV9; 7 bases are shared with TRBD2. V was clipped by 0 bases and J by 5 bases; unmatched bases: 10. The CDR3 sequence is 16 residues long. Germline V gives CDR1 SGDLS, CDR2 YYNGEE.